These 11 T cell receptor beta chains share one sample of origin, sequenced in a study of shared clonotypes between healthy human individuals. Clones were sequenced by immunoSEQ multiplex PCR, and TCRdb holds only the in-frame ones, with some missing. This table holds roughly 1,100,000 clones, around 74% found once. The specimen was memory CD4+ T cells sorted from blood. Subset: CD45RA-negative fraction. The receptors here all came from a man aged 18-30 years in good health.

The table lists this clone with a few counts. V and J are TRBV12-2 and TRBJ1-4; the D segment call TRBD1 is taken from the table without a DNA check. TRBV12-2 is a recognized pseudogene. The CDR3 sequence is 17 residues long. CDR3: CASRLSGTPTTNEKLFF. The CDR3 DNA reads TGTGCAAGTCGCCTTTCCGGGACACCTACAACTAATGAAAAACTGTTTTTT.

The chain recombines TRBV5-1 with TRBJ2-1; D perhaps matches TRBD2 (6 bases). The CDR3 sequence is 12 residues long. Germline V gene sequence: CDR1 SGHRS, CDR2 YFSETQ. V dropped 5 bases and J dropped 6 bases, with 9 bases sitting between them. CDR3 in DNA: TGCGCCAGCAGTAGGGACTCCAATGAGCAGTTCTTC. Translation gives CASSRDSNEQFF.

The V gene is TRBV27, the J gene TRBJ2-1, with D unresolved. In germline, CDR1 is MNHEY, CDR2 SMNVEV (reference sequence). This CDR3 spans 16 amino acids. V lost 7 bases to trimming and J lost 6 bases, with 22 bases between them. The chain's CDR3 is CASTKNLGNARNEQFF. For the CDR3, the DNA is TGTGCCAGCACTAAAAATCTAGGGAACGCGCGCAATGAGCAGTTCTTC.

The table lists this clone with a count of one. The chain links TRBV6-5 to TRBJ2-7; the D gene is possibly TRBD1 (7 bases). V was clipped by 5 bases and J by 7 bases, with 21 bases between them. CDR1 MNHEY and CDR2 SVGAGI come from the germline V gene. The CDR3 length is 15 residues. Here the CDR3 DNA reads TGTGCCAGCAGTCCCTTATACAGGGGAGGAGGAGAGCAGTACTTC. Residues: CASSPLYRGGGEQYF.

The CDR3: CAWSVGVRPLGEKLFF. The CDR3 DNA reads as TGTGCCTGGAGTGTAGGGGTTAGGCCCCTGGGCGAAAAACTGTTTTTT. The V call is TRBV30, the J call TRBJ1-4; the D gene is possibly TRBD1 (5 bases). This CDR3 region has 16 residues. Per the germline V gene, CDR1 is GTSNPN and CDR2 is SVGIG (reference sequence). Trimming pared 0 bases from V and 8 bases from J, leaving 19 bases between.

The rearrangement joins TRBV5-4 to TRBJ1-2, with a tentative D call TRBD1 (6 bases). V gave up 4 bases and J gave up 7 bases, with 11 bases separating them. CDR3 length: 12 amino acids. Germline V lookup: CDR1 SGHNT, CDR2 YYREEE (reference sequence). CDR3 DNA: TGTGCCAGCAGCGATACGGGGGCTGGCTACACCTTC. Encoded protein: CASSDTGAGYTF. The full variable domain, its missing parts supplied by reference TRBV5-4 and TRBJ1-2, is ETGVTQSPTHLIKTRGQQVTLRCSSQSGHNTVSWYQQALGQGPQFIFQYYREEENGRGNFPPRFSGLQFPNYSSELNVNALELDDSALYLCASSDTGAGYTFGSGTRLTVV.

This chain connects TRBV5-6 to TRBJ2-1; D remains unclear. The CDR3 is 11 residues long. The V gene lost 5 bases and the J gene lost 3 bases, with 3 bases spanning the gap. CDR1 is SGHDT, CDR2 YYEEEE, per germline. The CDR3 region is CASRRYNEQFF. In DNA form, the CDR3 reads TGTGCCAGCAGACGCTACAATGAGCAGTTCTTC. Using reference TRBV5-6 and TRBJ2-1 for the parts outside the CDR3, the full variable domain is DAGVTQSPTHLIKTRGQQVTLRCSPKSGHDTVSWYQQALGQGPQFIFQYYEEEERQRGNFPDRFSGHQFPNYSSELNVNALLLGDSALYLCASRRYNEQFFGPGTRLTVL.

The gene calls are TRBV5-1 and TRBJ1-2; D unclear. This CDR3 spans 13 amino acids. The V and J ends lost 3 bases and 2 bases respectively, with 8 bases between them. Germline values: CDR1 SGHRS, CDR2 YFSETQ. Written as DNA, the CDR3 is TGCGCCAGCAGCTCCGATCCAAACTATGGCTACACCTTC. Translation gives CASSSDPNYGYTF.

This clone was recorded only once. The chain links TRBV6-1 to TRBJ1-5; D unresolved. Germline loops: CDR1 MNHNS, CDR2 SASEGT. V was shortened by 0 bases and J by 6 bases, with 6 bases between the two germline ends. CDR3 length equals 13 residues. In DNA form, the CDR3 reads TGTGCCAGCAGTGAAGCGCTCGGTCAGCCCCAGCATTTT. It encodes CASSEALGQPQHF.

The J gene is TRBJ2-6, the V gene TRBV30; D remains ambiguous. The CDR3 contains 15 residues. The V gene's germline CDR1 is GTSNPN and CDR2 SVGIG (reference sequence). V was pared by 0 bases and J by 0 bases, with 6 bases between. The CDR3 reads CAWSVGASGANVLTF. As DNA, the CDR3 is TGTGCCTGGAGTGTAGGTGCCTCTGGGGCCAACGTCCTGACTTTC.

This clone was seen a few times. This chain connects TRBV11-3 to TRBJ1-5, with D unclear. Germline values: CDR1 SGHNT, CDR2 YENEEA. The CDR3 consists of 13 residues. Trimming pared 5 bases from V and 2 bases from J, leaving 7 bases between. CDR3 bases: TGTGCCAGCAGCGTCCGGGGCAATCAGCCCCAGCATTTT. Protein sequence: CASSVRGNQPQHF. The complete variable domain, with remaining parts taken from reference TRBV11-3 and TRBJ1-5, reads EAGVVQSPRYKIIEKKQPVAFWCNPISGHNTLYWYLQNLGQGPELLIRYENEEAVDDSQLPKDRFSAERLKGVDSTLKIQPAELGDSAVYLCASSVRGNQPQHFGDGTRLSIL.